Shown below are 5 T cell receptor beta chains from a single sample sequenced in a study of identical twins' blood T cells. TCRdb used MiXCR to reprocess the 5' RACE reads, holding one entry per CDR3 protein. This sample has 400,000 or so distinct CDR3 sequences, with 25% to 35% found just once. What was sequenced was PBMCs. The receptors come from a woman between 18 and 49 years old in good health.

The table lists this clonotype with many counts. V gene TRBV10-3 combines with J gene TRBJ1-5; the D gene is possibly TRBD1 (6 bases). The CDR3 extends over 16 amino acids. V was clipped by 7 bases and J by 7 bases, with 23 bases between them. Germline V gives CDR1 ENHRY, CDR2 SYGVKD. This CDR3 reads CAITSMQGTLPQPQHF. CDR3 DNA sequence: TGTGCCATCACCTCCATGCAGGGGACTCTACCCCAGCCCCAGCATTTT.

The chain employs TRBV11-2 and TRBJ2-1, with D uncertain. The CDR3 covers 12 residues. Germline lookup yields CDR1 SGHAT and CDR2 FQNNGV. Between the trimmed V and J ends, which lost 3 bases and 11 bases, there was a span of 11 bases. CDR3 nucleotides: TGTGCCAGCAGCTTCGGGCTCCGCCAGCAGTTCTTC. Protein product: CASSFGLRQQFF.

This chain uses TRBV20-1 with TRBJ1-3; D unclear. Deletions cut 0 bases from V and 0 bases from J, with 9 bases between. Per germline, CDR1 DFQATT and CDR2 SNEGSKA (reference sequence). This CDR3 is built from 15 residues. The CDR3 loop is CSAREGWFSGNTIYF. The DNA for the CDR3 is TGCAGTGCTAGAGAGGGATGGTTCTCTGGAAACACCATATATTTT.

This clonotype was recorded a few times. The chain is built from TRBV5-1 and TRBJ1-2, with 7 positions matching TRBD1. The J segment lost 8 bases and the V segment lost 4 bases, leaving 5 bases of the junction unmatched. The CDR3 contains 12 residues. Germline CDR1 SGHRS, CDR2 YFSETQ. The CDR3 spells CASSNDREGYTF. CDR3 DNA: TGCGCCAGCAGCAACGACAGGGAAGGCTACACCTTC.

The sample holds a few counts of this clonotype. The rearrangement links TRBV20-1 to TRBJ2-5, with 8 positions matching TRBD2. The CDR3 runs 15 residues. Germline-derived CDR1 and CDR2 are DFQATT and SNEGSKA (reference sequence). V lost 5 bases and J lost 2; bases outside the gene matches: 10. The CDR3 protein is CSAAPVIAGQETQYF. The CDR3 region has the DNA TGCAGTGCTGCCCCGGTGATAGCGGGGCAAGAGACCCAGTACTTC.